This T cell receptor beta chain was sequenced in a study of PD-1 blockade in classical Hodgkin lymphoma. The V and J ends lost 1 base and 5 bases respectively, with 12 bases between them. This CDR3 region has 14 residues. Germline CDR1 and CDR2: LNHNV and YYDKDF (reference sequence). Sequenced by immunoSEQ multiplex PCR; TCRdb stores in-frame clones only, minus some. There are around 99,000 clones in the sample; roughly 80% occur only once, and roughly 15% lies in the top ten. Each patient relapsed following autologous stem cell transplantation, and prior brentuximab vedotin exposure differed. The receptor was derived from a human donor with classical Hodgkin lymphoma. Specimen: peripheral blood mononuclear cells (PBMCs), collected before the second cycle of nivolumab. V gene TRBV15 combines with J gene TRBJ2-7, with D possibly TRBD2 on 6 matching bases. The CDR3 DNA is TGTGCCACCAGCAGAGTTCGGGAGCACGACGAGCAGTACTTC. Protein sequence: CATSRVREHDEQYF.